The rows below give T cell receptor beta chains drawn from one sample of a study of patients and donors after allogeneic stem cell transplantation. TCRdb fed the RT-PCR reads into MiXCR, producing one record per CDR3 protein. This table holds about 160,000 distinct CDR3 sequences, about 36% found once. Material for sequencing was blood, either unsorted or a sorted T cell fraction (not recorded which). All receptors come from a human donor who was either an allogeneic HSCT recipient or a stem cell or donor lymphocyte infusion donor (not recorded which). It is not recorded whose cells these are; they may come from a transplant donor. Each CDR3 is given with its conserved first and last residue. The D gene is left open where the match is weak. A clone size is listed for some rows: how often the clone was seen (once, few, many), or a class if it is expanded.

j_call clone_size d_call v_call cdr3_length cdr3_aa cdr3_nt
TRBJ1-5 . . TRBV24-1 14 CATSENGSNQPQHF TGTGCCACCAGTGAGAACGGGAGCAATCAGCCCCAGCATTTT
TRBJ2-1 . TRBD1 TRBV12-3/TRBV12-4 15 CASSARGTGGNEQFF TGTGCCAGCAGTGCGCGCGGGACAGGGGGCAATGAGCAGTTCTTC
TRBJ1-4 . TRBD1 TRBV27 17 CASSPITAGTGAPELFF TGTGCCAGCAGTCCCATAACAGCCGGGACAGGGGCGCCTGAACTGTTTTTT
TRBJ2-1 . . TRBV5-1 13 CASGGVGVNEQFF TGCGCCAGCGGCGGGGTAGGGGTCAATGAGCAGTTCTTC
TRBJ1-5 many . TRBV7-2 13 CASSLRTARAQHF TGTGCCAGCAGCTTACGGACAGCAAGGGCCCAGCATTTT
TRBJ2-1 . . TRBV20-1 11 CSARRGHEQFF TGCAGTGCTAGAAGGGGCCATGAGCAGTTCTTC
TRBJ1-2 . . TRBV5-1 14 CASKIGGPNYGYTF TGCGCCAGCAAAATAGGGGGGCCTAACTATGGCTACACCTTC
TRBJ1-4 few . TRBV6-1 14 CASRQPLGDEKLFF TGTGCCAGCAGGCAACCGCTGGGGGATGAAAAACTGTTTTTT
TRBJ1-5 few TRBD1 TRBV28 13 CASSWTGRQPQHF TGTGCCAGCAGTTGGACAGGGAGGCAGCCCCAGCATTTT
TRBJ1-1 few . TRBV5-1 15 CASSLVAVGNTEAFF TGCGCCAGCAGCTTGGTGGCTGTGGGGAACACTGAAGCTTTCTTT
TRBJ2-1 . . TRBV9 14 CASSVVRVYDEQFF TGTGCCAGCAGCGTAGTCAGGGTTTACGATGAGCAGTTCTTC
TRBJ1-6 . . TRBV27 13 CASSLLSSSPLHF TGTGCCAGCAGTCTTCTCTCTAGTTCACCCCTCCACTTT
TRBJ1-2 . . TRBV20-1 12 CSASGQSYGYTF TGCAGTGCTAGTGGCCAGAGCTATGGCTACACCTTC
TRBJ1-5 . . TRBV7-2 17 CASSLGTSRYSNQPQHF TGTGCCAGCAGCTTGGGCACCTCAAGGTATAGCAATCAGCCCCAGCATTTT
TRBJ2-1 . . TRBV24-1 15 CATSDGSLPVDEQFF TGTGCCACCAGTGATGGGAGTCTCCCGGTGGATGAGCAGTTCTTC
TRBJ1-6 few . TRBV7-3 15 CASSLHSDSISPLHF TGTGCCAGCAGCTTACACTCGGACAGTATATCACCCCTCCACTTT
TRBJ1-4 . TRBD1 TRBV27 14 CASRGTGGVEKLFF TGTGCCAGCAGGGGGACAGGGGGCGTTGAAAAACTGTTTTTT
TRBJ1-4 many . TRBV4-1 13 CASSPGGFEKLFF TGCGCCAGCAGCCCAGGAGGATTCGAAAAACTGTTTTTT
TRBJ1-2 once TRBD1 TRBV20-1 13 CSAGQVRNYGYTF TGCAGTGCTGGACAGGTCAGGAACTATGGCTACACCTTC
TRBJ1-1 . . TRBV28 13 CASSLPRYTEAFF TGTGCCAGCAGTTTGCCACGGTACACTGAAGCTTTCTTT
TRBJ2-5 . TRBD2 TRBV11-2 18 CASSSSSPGLAGQETQYF TGTGCCAGCAGCTCATCCTCTCCGGGACTAGCGGGGCAAGAGACCCAGTACTTC
TRBJ1-1 few . TRBV19 16 CASSMYLGQMNTEAFF TGTGCCAGTAGTATGTACCTCGGACAGATGAACACTGAAGCTTTCTTT
TRBJ2-3 few . TRBV7-2 14 CASSLRGGTDTQYF TGTGCCAGCAGCTTACGAGGGGGCACAGATACGCAGTATTTT
TRBJ2-5 . . TRBV29-1 13 CSVEGGHGETQYF TGCAGCGTTGAGGGGGGGCATGGAGAGACCCAGTACTTC
TRBJ1-5 . . TRBV19 12 CASSDAGQPQHF TGTGCCAGTTCAGATGCGGGACAGCCCCAGCATTTT
TRBJ1-2 . . TRBV11-1 13 CASSFRFSYGYTF TGTGCCAGCAGCTTCCGATTCAGCTATGGCTACACCTTC
TRBJ1-4 . . TRBV12-3/TRBV12-4 15 CASSPLLGLSEKLFF TGTGCCAGCAGTCCCCTCCTGGGCCTCAGTGAAAAACTGTTTTTT
TRBJ2-7 . TRBD1 TRBV28 15 CASSLGQGRIYEQYF TGTGCCAGCAGTTTGGGACAGGGGCGTATCTACGAGCAGTACTTC
TRBJ2-6 . . TRBV5-4 13 CASTLSGADVLTF TGTGCCAGCACCCTCTCTGGGGCCGACGTCCTGACTTTC
TRBJ2-6 . TRBD1 TRBV27 17 CASTLTGALSGANVLTF TGTGCCAGCACCCTGACAGGGGCCCTCTCTGGGGCCAACGTCCTGACTTTC
TRBJ1-1 few TRBD1 TRBV6-6 19 CASSYSITPQTGSMTEAFF TGTGCCAGCAGTTACTCGATAACTCCCCAGACAGGGAGTATGACTGAAGCTTTCTTT
TRBJ2-5 few . TRBV12-3/TRBV12-4 16 CASSSGGVRRRETQYF TGTGCCAGCAGTTCCGGGGGAGTTCGGAGACGAGAGACCCAGTACTTC
TRBJ2-1 few . TRBV28 13 CASSSSRLDPQFF TGTGCCAGCAGTTCCTCCCGGCTCGACCCGCAGTTCTTC